This entry lists 19 T cell receptor beta chains sequenced from one sample in a study of blood T cell repertoires in COVID-19 (dated by TCRdb to 2020 to 2022). Receptor amplification or capture employed the immunoSEQ multiplex PCR assay. Drawn from immuneACCESS, this table holds only the in-frame rearrangements with V and J called that TCRdb kept. Clones are partly lost; checked studies trace under half to an unresolved V gene and leave the rest unexplained. The sample records a few hundred thousand clones, under 90% of which are singletons. The ten largest account for 10% of the sample. The specimen sequenced was peripheral blood. The receptors derive from a woman older than 75 with COVID-19, enrolled during active disease.

The rearrangement uses TRBV7-7 and TRBJ2-7; D ambiguous. The CDR3 extends over 12 amino acids. CDR1 is SSHAT and CDR2 is FNYEAQ in the germline V gene (reference sequence). Written as DNA, the CDR3 is TGTGCTAGCAGGACGACCAGGTACGAGCAGTACGTC. This codes for CASRTTRYEQYV.

The chain uses TRBV5-1 and TRBJ2-5, with TRBD1 as a possible D gene (5 bases). There are 14 residues in the CDR3. V lost 0 bases and J lost 4, with 10 bases in between. Germline V gene sequence: CDR1 SGHRS, CDR2 YFSETQ. In DNA form, the CDR3 reads TGCGCCAGCAGCTTGGGTAAGGGGCCAGAGACCCAGTACTTC. Translation gives CASSLGKGPETQYF.

The rearrangement joins TRBV7-9 to TRBJ2-2; D not certain. Germline V lookup: CDR1 SEHNR, CDR2 FQNEAQ (reference sequence). The CDR3 is 14 amino acids. V lost 1 base and J 8 bases, leaving 11 bases between the germline ends. CDR3 sequence reads: CASSLDISLGELFF. Written as DNA, the CDR3 is TGTGCCAGCAGCTTAGATATTTCCCTAGGGGAGCTGTTTTTT. The full variable domain, completed using reference TRBV7-9 and TRBJ2-2, is DTGVSQNPRHKITKRGQNVTFRCDPISEHNRLYWYRQTLGQGPEFLTYFQNEAQLEKSRLLSDRFSAERPKGSFSTLEIQRTEQGDSAMYLCASSLDISLGELFFGEGSRLTVL.

This rearrangement joins TRBV19 to TRBJ1-2; 8 bases fit TRBD1. With V trimmed by 4 bases and J by 1 base, 2 bases remained unmatched. The CDR3 length is 14 residues. Germline loops: CDR1 LNHDA, CDR2 SQIVND (reference sequence). CDR3 in DNA: TGTGCCAGTAGTACACAGGGGGTTAACTATGGCTACACCTTC. Protein: CASSTQGVNYGYTF. Full variable domain (outside the CDR3, taken from reference TRBV19 and TRBJ1-2): DGGITQSPKYLFRKEGQNVTLSCEQNLNHDAMYWYRQDPGQGLRLIYYSQIVNDFQKGDIAEGYSVSREKKESFPLTVTSAQKNPTAFYLCASSTQGVNYGYTFGSGTRLTVV.

The chain couples TRBV5-1 to TRBJ1-4; TRBD1 might be the D (5 bases). Per germline, CDR1 SGHRS and CDR2 YFSETQ. The CDR3 covers 14 residues. V dropped 4 bases and J dropped 3 bases, with 10 bases sitting between them. CDR3 DNA: TGCGCCAGCAGCCGAGGGGAGGCTAATGAAAAACTGTTTTTT. Translated: CASSRGEANEKLFF.

As DNA, the CDR3 is TGCAGTGCAGAGACACACAATGAGCAGTTCTTC. It specifies CSAETHNEQFF. The chain uses TRBV20-1 and TRBJ2-1; D is ambiguous. This CDR3 has 11 amino acids. Germline assignment: CDR1 DFQATT and CDR2 SNEGSKA (reference sequence). The V end lost 6 bases, the J end lost 5 bases, and 8 bases lay between the germline ends.

A few counts support this clone. This chain uses TRBV28 with TRBJ1-1; tentative D call: TRBD1 (5 bases). CDR3 length equals 13 residues. In germline, CDR1 is MDHEN, CDR2 SYDVKM. V was cut by 6 bases and J by 0 bases, with 8 bases left in between. DNA of the CDR3: TGTGCCAGCAGACAGACAGTGAACACTGAAGCTTTCTTT. Amino acids: CASRQTVNTEAFF.

The V and J genes are TRBV30 and TRBJ1-2; tentative D call: TRBD1 (6 bases). V lost 2 bases and J 1 base, leaving 14 bases between the germline ends. This CDR3 is 15 amino acids long. The V gene's germline CDR1 is GTSNPN and CDR2 SVGIG (reference sequence). The DNA for the CDR3 is TGTGCCTGGAGTCTGCTTCAGGGACATAACTATGGCTACACCTTC. Protein sequence: CAWSLLQGHNYGYTF.

The CDR3: CATSRGDRATNEKLFF. CDR3 bases: TGTGCCACCAGTCGGGGGGATCGTGCAACTAATGAAAAACTGTTTTTT. The chain is built from TRBV24-1 and TRBJ1-4, with D tentatively TRBD1 (5 bases). Germline assignment: CDR1 KGHDR and CDR2 SFDVKD. The ends were cut back, 6 bases at V and 0 bases at J, with 13 bases in the middle. The CDR3 spans 16 residues.

The table lists this clone with a count of one. V usage is TRBV7-2 and J usage is TRBJ1-3, with 9 bases aligning to TRBD1. The CDR3 consists of 15 residues. Trimming removed 3 bases from V and 3 bases from J; junction bases left unmatched: 3. Germline lookup yields CDR1 SGHTA and CDR2 FQGNSA. Here the CDR3 reads CASSFTGGHGNTIYF. CDR3 coding DNA: TGTGCCAGCAGCTTTACAGGGGGCCATGGAAACACCATATATTTT.

The genes are TRBV29-1 and TRBJ1-1; unclear D gene. Trimming cost V 6 bases and J 4 bases, with 12 bases left between them. The V gene's germline CDR1 is SQVTM and CDR2 ANQGSEA. This CDR3 is built from 12 residues. CDR3 sequence reads: CSVFKMSTEAFF. In DNA form, the CDR3 reads TGCAGCGTCTTTAAAATGAGCACTGAAGCTTTCTTT.

In nucleotides, the CDR3 is TGTGCCAGCAGCGCCGGGAGGACAGGGGATAAGGATGGCTACACCTTC. Translation gives CASSAGRTGDKDGYTF. The rearrangement uses TRBV5-5 and TRBJ1-2; 9 bases map to TRBD1. V lost 4 bases and J lost 6; bases outside the gene matches: 13. The CDR3 totals 16 residues. Germline V gene sequence: CDR1 SGHKS, CDR2 YYEKEE (reference sequence).

This clone was observed a handful of times. The CDR3 DNA reads TGTGCAAGTCGCTTAGTCCGCCGACAGGCCCCCTACGAGCAGTACGTC. Translated, it gives CASRLVRRQAPYEQYV. The chain has TRBV12-2 and TRBJ2-7; TRBD1 is the table's D call, not checked against the DNA. TRBV12-2 is a recognized pseudogene. The length of the CDR3 is 16 residues.

This rearrangement joins TRBV15 to TRBJ1-1; D perhaps matches TRBD1 (6 bases). The CDR3 covers 17 residues. V gave up 0 bases and J gave up 1 base, with 15 bases separating them. Germline CDR1 LNHNV, CDR2 YYDKDF (reference sequence). The CDR3 spells CATSRDQPGHGNTEAFF. The CDR3 nucleotides are TGTGCCACCAGCAGAGATCAACCGGGACACGGGAACACTGAAGCTTTCTTT.

The chain recombines TRBV7-2 with TRBJ2-1, with 7 bases identical to TRBD2. The CDR3 extends over 14 amino acids. Per the germline V gene, CDR1 is SGHTA and CDR2 is FQGNSA. V gave up 1 base and J gave up 4 bases; unmatched junction bases: 1. The CDR3 protein is CASSLERGYNEQFF. The DNA of the CDR3 is TGTGCCAGCAGCTTAGAGCGGGGATACAATGAGCAGTTCTTC.

The chain employs TRBV5-4 and TRBJ1-4, with TRBD1 matching over 8 bases. Germline V gene sequence: CDR1 SGHNT, CDR2 YYREEE (reference sequence). The length of the CDR3 is 13 residues. V lost 2 bases to trimming and J lost 8 bases; unmatched junction nucleotides: 2. CDR3 in DNA: TGTGCCAGCAGCTTACGGACAGGGGAAAAACTGTTTTTT. Residues: CASSLRTGEKLFF.

V gene TRBV28 combines with J gene TRBJ2-7; 9 bases map to TRBD1. This CDR3 is 15 amino acids long. Losses at the gene ends were 4 bases for V and 6 bases for J; bases not matched to a gene: 10. Germline loops: CDR1 MDHEN, CDR2 SYDVKM. The DNA of the CDR3 is TGTGCCAGCAGTTCGCCGGGACAGGGCGCTGGCGAGCAGTACTTC. Translating gives CASSSPGQGAGEQYF.

The chain carries TRBV6-2 or TRBV6-3 and TRBJ1-2; 12 bases map to TRBD1. This CDR3 comprises 15 residues. Germline loops: CDR1 MNHEY, CDR2 SVGEGT. V trimming: 7 bases; J trimming: 4 bases; junction bases outside the gene matches: 7. The CDR3 reads CASTPWDRGPYGYTF. DNA for the CDR3: TGTGCCAGCACCCCCTGGGACAGGGGGCCCTATGGCTACACCTTC.

In its sample, this clone was seen once. The rearrangement joins TRBV6-5 to TRBJ2-2; TRBD1 matches at 11 bases. The CDR3 runs 15 residues. The V gene's germline CDR1 is MNHEY and CDR2 SVGAGI. V trimming: 7 bases; J trimming: 4 bases; junction bases outside the gene matches: 5. CDR3 amino acids: CASIMGTGGTGELFF. DNA for the CDR3: TGTGCCAGCATCATGGGGACAGGGGGCACCGGGGAGCTGTTTTTT.